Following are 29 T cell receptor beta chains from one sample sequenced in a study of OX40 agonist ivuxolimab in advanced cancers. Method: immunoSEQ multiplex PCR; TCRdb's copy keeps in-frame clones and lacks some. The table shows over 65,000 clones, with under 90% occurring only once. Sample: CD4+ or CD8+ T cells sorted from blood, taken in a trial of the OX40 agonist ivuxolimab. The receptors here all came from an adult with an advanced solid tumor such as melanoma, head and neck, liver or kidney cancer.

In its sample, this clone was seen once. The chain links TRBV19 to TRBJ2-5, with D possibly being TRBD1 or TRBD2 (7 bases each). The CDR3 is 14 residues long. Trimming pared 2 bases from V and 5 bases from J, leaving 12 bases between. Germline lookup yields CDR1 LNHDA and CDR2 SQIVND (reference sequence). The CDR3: CASSIQGGTETQYF. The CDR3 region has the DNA TGTGCCAGTAGTATACAGGGGGGGACGGAGACCCAGTACTTC.

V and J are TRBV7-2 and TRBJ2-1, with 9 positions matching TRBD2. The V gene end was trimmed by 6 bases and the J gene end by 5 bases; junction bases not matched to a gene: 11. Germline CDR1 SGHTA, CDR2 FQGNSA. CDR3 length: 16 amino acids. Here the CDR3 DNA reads TGTGCCAGCAGATCTCGAGGGGCGGGAGGGCACAATGAGCAGTTCTTC. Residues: CASRSRGAGGHNEQFF.

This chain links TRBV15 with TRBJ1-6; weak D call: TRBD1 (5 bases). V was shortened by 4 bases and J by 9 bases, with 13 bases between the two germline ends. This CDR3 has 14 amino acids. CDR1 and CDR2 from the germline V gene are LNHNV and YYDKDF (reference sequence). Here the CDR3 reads CATSKGTFRSPLHF. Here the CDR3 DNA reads TGTGCCACCAGCAAAGGGACCTTCCGTTCACCCCTCCACTTT. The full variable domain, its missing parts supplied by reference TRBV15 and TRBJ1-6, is DAMVIQNPRYQVTQFGKPVTLSCSQTLNHNVMYWYQQKSSQAPKLLFHYYDKDFNNEADTPDNFQSRRPNTSFCFLDIRSPGLGDTAMYLCATSKGTFRSPLHFGNGTRLTVT.

The CDR3: CASSRGTGYYEQYF. CDR3 sequence (DNA): TGTGCCAGCAGCAGGGGGACAGGGTACTACGAGCAGTACTTC. The chain recombines TRBV21-1 with TRBJ2-7; the listed D gene, TRBD1, was not tested against the DNA. TRBV21-1 is assigned pseudogene status. This CDR3 has 14 amino acids.

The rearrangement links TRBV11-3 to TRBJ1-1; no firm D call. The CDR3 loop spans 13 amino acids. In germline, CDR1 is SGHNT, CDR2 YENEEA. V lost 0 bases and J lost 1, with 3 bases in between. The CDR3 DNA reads TGTGCCAGCAGCTTAGAGACGAACACTGAAGCTTTCTTT. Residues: CASSLETNTEAFF.

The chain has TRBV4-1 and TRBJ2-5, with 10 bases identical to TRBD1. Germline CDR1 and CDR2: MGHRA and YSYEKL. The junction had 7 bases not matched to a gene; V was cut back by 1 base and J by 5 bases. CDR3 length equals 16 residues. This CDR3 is CASSQGLGQGGETQYF. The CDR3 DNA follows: TGCGCCAGCAGCCAAGGTTTAGGACAGGGGGGCGAGACCCAGTACTTC.

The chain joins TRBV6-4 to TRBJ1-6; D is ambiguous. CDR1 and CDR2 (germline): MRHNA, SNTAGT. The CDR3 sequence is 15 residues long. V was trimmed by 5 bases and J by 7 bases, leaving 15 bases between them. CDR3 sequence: CASSSRSGFNSPLHF. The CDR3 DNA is TGTGCCAGCAGTTCTCGTTCGGGGTTCAATTCACCCCTCCACTTT.

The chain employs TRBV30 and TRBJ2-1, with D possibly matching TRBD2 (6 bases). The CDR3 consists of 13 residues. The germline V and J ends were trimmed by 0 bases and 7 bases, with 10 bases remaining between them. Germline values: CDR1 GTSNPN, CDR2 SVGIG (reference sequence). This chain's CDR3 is CAWSVRRVNEQFF. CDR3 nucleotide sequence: TGTGCCTGGAGTGTACGGAGGGTAAATGAGCAGTTCTTC.

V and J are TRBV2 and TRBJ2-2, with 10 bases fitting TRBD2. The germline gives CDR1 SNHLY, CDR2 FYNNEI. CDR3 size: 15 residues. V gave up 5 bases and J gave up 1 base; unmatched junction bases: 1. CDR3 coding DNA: TGTGCCAGCAGTCGACTAGCGGGGAACACCGGGGAGCTGTTTTTT. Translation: CASSRLAGNTGELFF.

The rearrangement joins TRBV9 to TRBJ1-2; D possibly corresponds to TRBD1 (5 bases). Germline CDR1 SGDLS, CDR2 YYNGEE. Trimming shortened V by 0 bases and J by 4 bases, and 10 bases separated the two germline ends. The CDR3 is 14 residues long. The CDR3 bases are TGTGCCAGCAGCGTAGCCGACAGCATCTATGGCTACACCTTC. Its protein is CASSVADSIYGYTF.

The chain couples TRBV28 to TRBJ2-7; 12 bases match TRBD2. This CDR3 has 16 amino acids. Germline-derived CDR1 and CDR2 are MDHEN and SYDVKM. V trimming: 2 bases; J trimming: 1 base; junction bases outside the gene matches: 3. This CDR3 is CASSLPGTSGSYEQYF. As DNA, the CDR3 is TGTGCCAGCAGTTTACCAGGGACTAGCGGGTCCTACGAGCAGTACTTC.

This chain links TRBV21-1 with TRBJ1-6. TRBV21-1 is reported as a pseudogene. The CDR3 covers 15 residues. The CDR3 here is CASGTYLWGNSPLHF. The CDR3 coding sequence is TGTGCCAGCGGAACATACCTCTGGGGTAATTCACCCCTCCACTTT.

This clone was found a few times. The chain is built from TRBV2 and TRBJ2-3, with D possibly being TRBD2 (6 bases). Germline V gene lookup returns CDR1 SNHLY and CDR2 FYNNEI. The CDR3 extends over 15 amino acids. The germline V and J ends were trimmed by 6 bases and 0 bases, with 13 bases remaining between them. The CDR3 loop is CASRPGSMSTDTQYF. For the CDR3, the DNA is TGTGCCAGCAGGCCCGGGAGCATGAGCACAGATACGCAGTATTTT.

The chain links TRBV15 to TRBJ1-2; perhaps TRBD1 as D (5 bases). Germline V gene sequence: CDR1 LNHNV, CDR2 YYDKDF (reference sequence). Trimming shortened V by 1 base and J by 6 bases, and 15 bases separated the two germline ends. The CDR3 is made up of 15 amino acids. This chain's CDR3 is CATSRVGGTLDGYTF. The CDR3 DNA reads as TGTGCCACCAGCAGAGTGGGCGGGACGTTAGATGGCTACACCTTC.

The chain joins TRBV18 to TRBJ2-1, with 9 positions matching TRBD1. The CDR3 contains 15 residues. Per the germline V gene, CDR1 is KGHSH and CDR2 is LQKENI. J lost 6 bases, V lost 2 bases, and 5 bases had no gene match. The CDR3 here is CASSPNQQGANEQFF. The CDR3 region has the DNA TGTGCCAGCTCACCAAACCAACAGGGGGCCAATGAGCAGTTCTTC. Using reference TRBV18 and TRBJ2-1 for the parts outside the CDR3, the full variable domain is NAGVMQNPRHLVRRRGQEARLRCSPMKGHSHVYWYRQLPEEGLKFMVYLQKENIIDESGMPKERFSAEFPKEGPSILRIQQVVRGDSAAYFCASSPNQQGANEQFFGPGTRLTVL.

The DNA for the CDR3 is TGTGCCAGCTCACCACCAGGGGGGAGGAACACTGAAGCTTTCTTT. Encoded protein: CASSPPGGRNTEAFF. The chain has TRBV18 and TRBJ1-1; D is possibly TRBD1 (6 bases). V was trimmed by 0 bases and J by 1 base, leaving 9 bases between them. This CDR3 has 15 amino acids. Germline CDR1 is KGHSH and CDR2 is LQKENI.

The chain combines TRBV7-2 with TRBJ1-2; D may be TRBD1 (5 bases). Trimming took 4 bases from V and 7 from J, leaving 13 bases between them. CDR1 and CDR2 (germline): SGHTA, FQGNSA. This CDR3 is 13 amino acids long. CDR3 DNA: TGTGCCAGCAGCTCGGGGGAAAGGCTTGGCTACACCTTC. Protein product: CASSSGERLGYTF.

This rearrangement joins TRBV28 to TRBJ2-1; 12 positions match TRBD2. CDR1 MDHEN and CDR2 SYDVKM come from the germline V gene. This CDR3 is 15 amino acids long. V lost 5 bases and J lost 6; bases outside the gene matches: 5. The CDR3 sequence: CASSDPSGGANEQFF. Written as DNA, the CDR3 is TGTGCCAGCAGTGATCCTAGCGGGGGGGCCAATGAGCAGTTCTTC.

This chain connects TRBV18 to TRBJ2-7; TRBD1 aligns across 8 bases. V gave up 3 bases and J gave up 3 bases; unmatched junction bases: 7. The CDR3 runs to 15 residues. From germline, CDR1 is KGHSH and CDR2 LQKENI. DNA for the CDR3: TGTGCCAGCTCACCCCCCGACAGGGGCCTCTACGAGCAGTACTTC. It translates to CASSPPDRGLYEQYF.

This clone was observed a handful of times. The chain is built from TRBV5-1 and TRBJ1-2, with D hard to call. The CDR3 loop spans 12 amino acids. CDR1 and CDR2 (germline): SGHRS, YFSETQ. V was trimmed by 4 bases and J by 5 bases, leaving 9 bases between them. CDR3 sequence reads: CASSTDTYGYTF. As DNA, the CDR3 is TGCGCCAGCAGCACCGACACTTATGGCTACACCTTC.

CDR3 residues: CATITGGQETQYF. For the CDR3, the DNA is TGTGCCACGATAACAGGGGGACAAGAGACCCAGTACTTC. The chain has TRBV2 and TRBJ2-5; 8 bases align to TRBD1. This CDR3 contains 13 residues. The germline V gene encodes CDR1 SNHLY and CDR2 FYNNEI. V was clipped by 10 bases and J by 2 bases; unmatched bases: 6.

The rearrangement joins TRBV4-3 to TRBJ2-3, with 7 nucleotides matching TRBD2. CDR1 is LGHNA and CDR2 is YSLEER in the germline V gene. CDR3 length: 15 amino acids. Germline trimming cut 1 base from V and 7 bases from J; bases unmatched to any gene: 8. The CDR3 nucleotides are TGCGCCAGCAGCCAAGGGATGACTAGCCCGAATACGCAGTATTTT. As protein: CASSQGMTSPNTQYF.

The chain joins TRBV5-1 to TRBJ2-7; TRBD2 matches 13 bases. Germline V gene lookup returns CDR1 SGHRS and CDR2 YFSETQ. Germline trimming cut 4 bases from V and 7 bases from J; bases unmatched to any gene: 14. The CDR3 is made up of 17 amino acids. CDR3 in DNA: TGCGCCAGCAGCCCCGGACTAGCGGGAGAGAAGCCTCGGGAGCAGTACTTC. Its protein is CASSPGLAGEKPREQYF.

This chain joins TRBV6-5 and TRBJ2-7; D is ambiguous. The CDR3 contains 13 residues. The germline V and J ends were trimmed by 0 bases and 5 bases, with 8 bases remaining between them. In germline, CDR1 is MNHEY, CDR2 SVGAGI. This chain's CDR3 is CASSYSTSNEQYF. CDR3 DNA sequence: TGTGCCAGCAGTTACTCGACCAGCAACGAGCAGTACTTC.

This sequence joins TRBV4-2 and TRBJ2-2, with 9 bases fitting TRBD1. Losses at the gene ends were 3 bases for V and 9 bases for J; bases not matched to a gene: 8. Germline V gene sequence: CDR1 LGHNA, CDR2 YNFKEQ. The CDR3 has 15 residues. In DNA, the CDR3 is TGTGCCAGCAGCCAGGCCGGGACAGGGTTGAGGGAGCTGTTTTTT. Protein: CASSQAGTGLRELFF.

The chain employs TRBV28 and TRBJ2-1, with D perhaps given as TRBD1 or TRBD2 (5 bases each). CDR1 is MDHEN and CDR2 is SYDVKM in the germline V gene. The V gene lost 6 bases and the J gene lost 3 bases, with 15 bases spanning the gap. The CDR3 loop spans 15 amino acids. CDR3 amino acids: CASRDRDVLYNEQFF. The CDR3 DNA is TGTGCCAGCAGGGACCGGGACGTTCTCTACAATGAGCAGTTCTTC.

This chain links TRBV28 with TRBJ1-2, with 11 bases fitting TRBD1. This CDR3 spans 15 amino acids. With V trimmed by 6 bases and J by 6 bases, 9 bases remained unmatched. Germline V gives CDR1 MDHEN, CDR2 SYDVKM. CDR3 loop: CASSTTGQGVNGYTF. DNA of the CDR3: TGTGCCAGCAGCACTACGGGACAGGGGGTTAATGGCTACACCTTC.

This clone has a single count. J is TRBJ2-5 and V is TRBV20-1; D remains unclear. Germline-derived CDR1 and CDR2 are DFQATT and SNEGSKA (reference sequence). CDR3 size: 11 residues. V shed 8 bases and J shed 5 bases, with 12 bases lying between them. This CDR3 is CSLRSFETQYF. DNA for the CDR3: TGCAGTTTACGGAGTTTTGAGACCCAGTACTTC.

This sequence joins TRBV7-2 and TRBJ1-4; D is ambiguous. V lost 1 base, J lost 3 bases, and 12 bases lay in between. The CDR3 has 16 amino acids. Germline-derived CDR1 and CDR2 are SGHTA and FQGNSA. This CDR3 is CASSLVATRSNEKLFF. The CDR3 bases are TGTGCCAGCAGCTTAGTGGCGACAAGGTCTAATGAAAAACTGTTTTTT.